These T cell receptor beta chains were read from a single sample in a study of blood T cell repertoires in COVID-19. Repertoires were generated with immunoSEQ multiplex PCR, while TCRdb's copy carries only in-frame clones and drops some. The repertoire holds roughly 150,000 clones, 60% to 80% seen once, with over 7% in the top ten. What was sequenced was peripheral blood. The receptors stem from a man aged 50 to 59 with active or convalescent COVID-19. The CDR3 runs from the conserved cysteine through the conserved F or W. D genes are given only for firm matches. Size is omitted from some rows. Given values are once, few, many or a class for expanded clones.

d_gene: TRBD1
len: 13
abundance: once
v_gene: TRBV6-5
j_gene: TRBJ2-7
CDR3nt: TGTGCCAGCGGGGCAGGGGGCACCTACGAGCAGTACTTC
CDR3aa: CASGAGGTYEQYF

d_gene: TRBD2
len: 19
abundance: many
v_gene: TRBV10-1
j_gene: TRBJ2-1
CDR3nt: TGCGCCAGCAGTGTGAGGGAGGGTTCGGCTAGCGGAACCTACAATGAGCAGTTCTTC
CDR3aa: CASSVREGSASGTYNEQFF

d_gene: TRBD2
len: 16
abundance: NA
v_gene: TRBV4-1
j_gene: TRBJ2-7
CDR3nt: TGCGCCAGCAGCCCTGTCCCCGGGAGGGCCCTCCACGAGCAGTACTTC
CDR3aa: CASSPVPGRALHEQYF

d_gene: TRBD1
len: 16
abundance: NA
v_gene: TRBV25-1
j_gene: TRBJ2-2
CDR3nt: TGTGCCAGCAGTGAATCCAGGGGGTATAACACCGGGGAGCTGTTTTTT
CDR3aa: CASSESRGYNTGELFF

d_gene: NA
len: 13
abundance: NA
v_gene: TRBV11-3
j_gene: TRBJ1-4
CDR3nt: TGTGCCAGCAGCTTAGATGGAGGGGAAAAACTGTTTTTT
CDR3aa: CASSLDGGEKLFF

d_gene: TRBD2
len: 16
abundance: NA
v_gene: TRBV4-1
j_gene: TRBJ2-5
CDR3nt: TGCGCCAGCAGCCAGGGCAGGACTAGCGGCCAAGAGACCCAGTACTTC
CDR3aa: CASSQGRTSGQETQYF

d_gene: TRBD1
len: 14
abundance: few
v_gene: TRBV18
j_gene: TRBJ1-1
CDR3nt: TGTGCCAGCTCAGCGGGACAGACGAACACTGAAGCTTTCTTT
CDR3aa: CASSAGQTNTEAFF

d_gene: TRBD1
len: 18
abundance: NA
v_gene: TRBV5-6
j_gene: TRBJ2-6
CDR3nt: TGTGCCAGCAGGGCGGGACAGGGGGCCCCCCCTGGGGCCAACGTCCTGACTTTC
CDR3aa: CASRAGQGAPPGANVLTF

d_gene: TRBD1
len: 14
abundance: NA
v_gene: TRBV5-6
j_gene: TRBJ2-7
CDR3nt: TGTGCCAGCAGCTTGATAGGGGGCTGGTACGAGCAGTACTTC
CDR3aa: CASSLIGGWYEQYF

d_gene: NA
len: 14
abundance: NA
v_gene: TRBV7-2
j_gene: TRBJ1-2
CDR3nt: TGTGCCAGCAGCTTCAGAGACAGGAACTATGGCTACACCTTC
CDR3aa: CASSFRDRNYGYTF

d_gene: NA
len: 17
abundance: NA
v_gene: TRBV4-2
j_gene: TRBJ1-1
CDR3nt: TGTGCCAGCAGCCAAGTGGAGCGGAGTACAATGGGCGCTGAAGCTTTCTTT
CDR3aa: CASSQVERSTMGAEAFF

d_gene: NA
len: 20
abundance: NA
v_gene: TRBV19
j_gene: TRBJ1-5
CDR3nt: TGTGCCAGTAGTGCCCCCTTGCCCCCAATGCCAACACATAGCAATCAGCCCCAGCATTTT
CDR3aa: CASSAPLPPMPTHSNQPQHF

d_gene: NA
len: 15
abundance: NA
v_gene: TRBV5-1
j_gene: TRBJ1-5
CDR3nt: TGCGCCAGCAGCCTTGGGGGCTTCCCCGATCAGCCCCAGCATTTT
CDR3aa: CASSLGGFPDQPQHF

d_gene: NA
len: 15
abundance: NA
v_gene: TRBV19
j_gene: TRBJ1-5
CDR3nt: TGTGCCAGTAGTATAGTGGCGGAGGATAGTCAGCCCCAGCATTTT
CDR3aa: CASSIVAEDSQPQHF

d_gene: TRBD2
len: 19
abundance: NA
v_gene: TRBV2
j_gene: TRBJ2-3
CDR3nt: TGTGCCAGCAGCCCCAGCGTTAGCGGGAATATACATAGCACAGATACGCAGTATTTT
CDR3aa: CASSPSVSGNIHSTDTQYF

d_gene: TRBD1
len: 14
abundance: NA
v_gene: TRBV11-1
j_gene: TRBJ1-4
CDR3nt: TGTGCCAGCAGCCCACGACAGGGTGGTGAAAAACTGTTTTTT
CDR3aa: CASSPRQGGEKLFF

d_gene: NA
len: 15
abundance: NA
v_gene: TRBV24-1
j_gene: TRBJ2-1
CDR3nt: TGTGCCACCAGTGATTTACGGAGGGGCGACAATGAGCAGTTCTTC
CDR3aa: CATSDLRRGDNEQFF

d_gene: TRBD2
len: 14
abundance: NA
v_gene: TRBV6-5
j_gene: TRBJ2-1
CDR3nt: TGTGCCAGCAGTTTCGGACTAGCGGGAGTTGAGCAGTTCTTC
CDR3aa: CASSFGLAGVEQFF

d_gene: NA
len: 14
abundance: NA
v_gene: TRBV10-1
j_gene: TRBJ2-5
CDR3nt: TGCGCCAGCAGCAACACAGGGACGTCAGAGACCCAGTACTTC
CDR3aa: CASSNTGTSETQYF

d_gene: NA
len: 14
abundance: NA
v_gene: TRBV30
j_gene: TRBJ1-1
CDR3nt: TGTGCCTGGAGTGTCGGGAGTTGGGACACTGAAGCTTTCTTT
CDR3aa: CAWSVGSWDTEAFF

d_gene: TRBD2
len: 16
abundance: few
v_gene: TRBV3-1/TRBV3-2
j_gene: TRBJ2-1
CDR3nt: TGTGCCAGCAGCCCTTTAGCGGGAGCCTACTACAATGAGCAGTTCTTC
CDR3aa: CASSPLAGAYYNEQFF

d_gene: TRBD1
len: 16
abundance: NA
v_gene: TRBV10-3
j_gene: TRBJ1-5
CDR3nt: TGTGCCATCAGTGAAGGGCAGGGGGCCGGCAATCAGCCCCAGCATTTT
CDR3aa: CAISEGQGAGNQPQHF

d_gene: TRBD1
len: 14
abundance: NA
v_gene: TRBV5-1
j_gene: TRBJ1-4
CDR3nt: TGCGCCAGCAGCTTGGGGACAGGGTCCGAAAAACTGTTTTTT
CDR3aa: CASSLGTGSEKLFF

d_gene: TRBD2
len: 14
abundance: NA
v_gene: TRBV2
j_gene: TRBJ2-1
CDR3nt: TGTGCCAGCAGTGGGCGGGAGGTCTACAATGAGCAGTTCTTC
CDR3aa: CASSGREVYNEQFF

d_gene: TRBD2
len: 18
abundance: NA
v_gene: TRBV7-6
j_gene: TRBJ2-3
CDR3nt: TGTGCCAGCAGCTTGATGGGACTAGCGGAATCTAGCACAGATACGCAGTATTTT
CDR3aa: CASSLMGLAESSTDTQYF

d_gene: TRBD2
len: 14
abundance: NA
v_gene: TRBV28
j_gene: TRBJ2-5
CDR3nt: TGTGCCAGCAGTTTGGGGGGGAGTCAAGAGACCCAGTACTTC
CDR3aa: CASSLGGSQETQYF

d_gene: TRBD2
len: 17
abundance: NA
v_gene: TRBV11-2
j_gene: TRBJ2-3
CDR3nt: TGTGCCAGCAGATTATCGGTCATCCGGGAGGGATTAGATACGCAGTATTTT
CDR3aa: CASRLSVIREGLDTQYF

d_gene: NA
len: 14
abundance: once
v_gene: TRBV7-8
j_gene: TRBJ2-7
CDR3nt: TGTGCCAGCAGCTACACGGGGGACTCCTACGAGCAGTACTTC
CDR3aa: CASSYTGDSYEQYF

d_gene: NA
len: 11
abundance: NA
v_gene: TRBV2
j_gene: TRBJ2-5
CDR3nt: TGTGCCAGCAGGGTAGTGGAGACCCAGTACTTC
CDR3aa: CASRVVETQYF

d_gene: TRBD1
len: 16
abundance: NA
v_gene: TRBV5-1
j_gene: TRBJ1-1
CDR3nt: TGCGCCAGCAGCTTCGTTCGACAGGGGATGAACACTGAAGCTTTCTTT
CDR3aa: CASSFVRQGMNTEAFF

d_gene: NA
len: 16
abundance: NA
v_gene: TRBV3-1/TRBV3-2
j_gene: TRBJ2-7
CDR3nt: TGTGCCAGCAGCCAAGATCCGGGACTGGGGGCCTACGAGCAGTACTTC
CDR3aa: CASSQDPGLGAYEQYF

d_gene: NA
len: 12
abundance: NA
v_gene: TRBV10-3
j_gene: TRBJ2-5
CDR3nt: TGTGCCATCATGTGTCGCCAAGAGACCCAGTACTTC
CDR3aa: CAIMCRQETQYF

d_gene: TRBD2
len: 18
abundance: NA
v_gene: TRBV9
j_gene: TRBJ2-1
CDR3nt: TGTGCCAGCAGTGTTCGGGGGGCTAGCGGGAATCCAGACAATGAGCAGTTCTTC
CDR3aa: CASSVRGASGNPDNEQFF

d_gene: TRBD2
len: 15
abundance: NA
v_gene: TRBV6-5
j_gene: TRBJ2-2
CDR3nt: TGTGCCAGCAGCAGCCCGGGAGGGCCGAACGGGGAGCTGTTTTTT
CDR3aa: CASSSPGGPNGELFF

d_gene: TRBD1
len: 17
abundance: NA
v_gene: TRBV4-2
j_gene: TRBJ1-2
CDR3nt: TGTGCCAGCAGCCAAGACGCGACCCCTTCAGGGGGCCGTGGCTACACCTTC
CDR3aa: CASSQDATPSGGRGYTF

d_gene: NA
len: 14
abundance: NA
v_gene: TRBV29-1
j_gene: TRBJ2-2
CDR3nt: TGCAGCGTTGAGCCGGGGAGTGGCACCGGGGAGCTGTTTTTT
CDR3aa: CSVEPGSGTGELFF

d_gene: TRBD2
len: 15
abundance: once
v_gene: TRBV5-6
j_gene: TRBJ2-1
CDR3nt: TGTGCCAGCAGCTTACCGGGACTAGCGGACAATGAGCAGTTCTTC
CDR3aa: CASSLPGLADNEQFF

d_gene: TRBD1
len: 15
abundance: NA
v_gene: TRBV5-1
j_gene: TRBJ2-7
CDR3nt: TGCGCCAGCAGCTTGGGGGTGACAGGGAACCCCGAGCAGTACTTC
CDR3aa: CASSLGVTGNPEQYF

d_gene: NA
len: 14
abundance: NA
v_gene: TRBV11-3
j_gene: TRBJ2-7
CDR3nt: TGTGCCAGCAGCCGCGGGGAAGGCTCCTACGAGCAGTACTTC
CDR3aa: CASSRGEGSYEQYF

d_gene: NA
len: 14
abundance: NA
v_gene: TRBV24-1
j_gene: TRBJ1-5
CDR3nt: TGTGCCACCAGTGATTTCGGGGGTAATCAGCCCCAGCATTTT
CDR3aa: CATSDFGGNQPQHF

d_gene: NA
len: 15
abundance: NA
v_gene: TRBV18
j_gene: TRBJ1-1
CDR3nt: TGTGCCAGCTCACCACCGGCTCAGGGGCGGACTGAAGCTTTCTTT
CDR3aa: CASSPPAQGRTEAFF

d_gene: TRBD1
len: 15
abundance: once
v_gene: TRBV7-9
j_gene: TRBJ2-7
CDR3nt: TGTGCCAGCAGCACCGGACAGGGGGTAATCTACGAGCAGTACTTC
CDR3aa: CASSTGQGVIYEQYF

d_gene: TRBD2
len: 17
abundance: NA
v_gene: TRBV3-1/TRBV3-2
j_gene: TRBJ2-5
CDR3nt: TGTGCCAGCAGCCAAGGGACTAGCGGGAGTAGGTTGGAGACCCAGTACTTC
CDR3aa: CASSQGTSGSRLETQYF

d_gene: TRBD2
len: 15
abundance: NA
v_gene: TRBV6-2/TRBV6-3
j_gene: TRBJ2-1
CDR3nt: TGTGCCAGCAGTCCAGGGACTAGCCGTTACAATGAGCAGTTCTTC
CDR3aa: CASSPGTSRYNEQFF

d_gene: TRBD1
len: 13
abundance: once
v_gene: TRBV30
j_gene: TRBJ1-6
CDR3nt: TGTGCCTGGGGGGGACAGGGCAATTCACCCCTCCACTTT
CDR3aa: CAWGGQGNSPLHF

d_gene: TRBD2
len: 15
abundance: NA
v_gene: TRBV29-1
j_gene: TRBJ2-1
CDR3nt: TGCAGCGTCCCCGGGCTAGCGGCACTCTACAATGAGCAGTTCTTC
CDR3aa: CSVPGLAALYNEQFF

d_gene: NA
len: 16
abundance: once
v_gene: TRBV27
j_gene: TRBJ2-2
CDR3nt: TGTGCCAGCAGTTTACCAGTCGGATCGGGCACCGGGGAGCTGTTTTTT
CDR3aa: CASSLPVGSGTGELFF

d_gene: NA
len: 21
abundance: few
v_gene: TRBV5-1
j_gene: TRBJ2-1
CDR3nt: TGCGCCAGCAGCTTGGCCTTGTCCGCACTATCTTCCCTGAGCTCCTACAATGAGCAGTTCTTC
CDR3aa: CASSLALSALSSLSSYNEQFF

d_gene: TRBD2
len: 18
abundance: NA
v_gene: TRBV7-9
j_gene: TRBJ2-1
CDR3nt: TGTGCCAGCAGCCCACCCCGGACTAGCGGGAGCTTATACAATGAGCAGTTCTTC
CDR3aa: CASSPPRTSGSLYNEQFF

d_gene: TRBD1
len: 14
abundance: NA
v_gene: TRBV19
j_gene: TRBJ1-3
CDR3nt: TGTGCCAGTAGGACAGGGTCGGCTGGAAACACCATATATTTT
CDR3aa: CASRTGSAGNTIYF

d_gene: NA
len: 17
abundance: NA
v_gene: TRBV4-1
j_gene: TRBJ1-2
CDR3nt: TGCGCCAGCAGCACTCCCTGGCGGGTAACCTCTAACTATGGCTACACCTTC
CDR3aa: CASSTPWRVTSNYGYTF

d_gene: TRBD1
len: 13
abundance: NA
v_gene: TRBV5-1
j_gene: TRBJ1-3
CDR3nt: TGCGCCAGCAGCGCGGGACAGGGGGACACCATATATTTT
CDR3aa: CASSAGQGDTIYF

d_gene: TRBD1
len: 15
abundance: NA
v_gene: TRBV9
j_gene: TRBJ1-4
CDR3nt: TGTGCCAGCAATGTCGACGGGACAGGGATGTGGAAACTGTTTTTT
CDR3aa: CASNVDGTGMWKLFF

d_gene: TRBD1
len: 13
abundance: few
v_gene: TRBV19
j_gene: TRBJ2-1
CDR3nt: TGTGCCAGTAGTCGGGACAGGGGATATGAGCAGTTCTTC
CDR3aa: CASSRDRGYEQFF

d_gene: NA
len: 13
abundance: few
v_gene: TRBV30
j_gene: TRBJ1-5
CDR3nt: TGTGCCTGGACTAAAGGGGCAAATCAGCCCCAGCATTTT
CDR3aa: CAWTKGANQPQHF

d_gene: NA
len: 16
abundance: NA
v_gene: TRBV27
j_gene: TRBJ2-2
CDR3nt: TGTGCCAGCAGTTTATGGGGAGGGGGGGACACCGGGGAGCTGTTTTTT
CDR3aa: CASSLWGGGDTGELFF

d_gene: NA
len: 18
abundance: few
v_gene: TRBV28
j_gene: TRBJ1-4
CDR3nt: TGTGCCAGCAGTCTTTATCCAGGGACATCTTCTCTTAATGAAAAACTGTTTTTT
CDR3aa: CASSLYPGTSSLNEKLFF